The entry below describes one T cell receptor beta chain. Antigen unknown. The time point here: week 35, safety follow-up. Alongside topical imiquimod, each dose of vaccine comprised 300 ug of mutant IDH1 20-mer peptide. Tumors from donors were new WHO grade 3 or 4 IDH1-mutant astrocytomas with ATRX loss. Some clones are missing from TCRdb's copy, which holds only in-frame ones; the method was immunoSEQ multiplex PCR. The table has about 32,000 clones, roughly 78% seen once. In germline, CDR1 is ENHRY, CDR2 SYGVKD. The CDR3 has 13 residues. V was shortened by 6 bases and J by 3 bases, with 9 bases between the two germline ends. This sample is part of a study of a mutant IDH1 vaccine in newly diagnosed glioma.

This chain uses TRBV10-3 with TRBJ1-5; a possible D gene is TRBD1 (5 bases). The receptor was derived from a woman between 40 and 50 years old with glioma. Sequenced here: PBMCs, sampled from a glioma patient whose treatment included an IDH1 peptide vaccine. CDR3 sequence reads: CAISRENNQPQHF. The CDR3 DNA is TGTGCCATCAGCAGGGAGAACAATCAGCCCCAGCATTTT.